Following are 14 T cell receptor beta chains from one sample sequenced in a study of post-analysis software for immune sequencing data. Their recognized antigens are unknown. General study results and limits: Elevated frequency relative to controls characterized four or five TRBV segments in patients, TRBV5-6, TRBV5-1 and TRBV20-1 among them.

Carried by the TCR beta cDNA libraries were unique molecular identifiers. Each CDR3 protein gets one entry after TCRdb re-called the PCR reads with MiXCR. Of roughly 800,000 distinct CDR3 sequences listed, around 50% are singletons. Sequenced input: blood. The receptors stem from a girl aged 5-17 years with multiple sclerosis.

The chain joins TRBV20-1 to TRBJ2-5; 8 nucleotides match TRBD1. Trimming cost V 2 bases and J 7 bases; bases outside gene matches: 9. The germline V gene encodes CDR1 DFQATT and CDR2 SNEGSKA (reference sequence). The CDR3 loop spans 14 amino acids. The CDR3 DNA is TGCAGTGCTAGACAAGGGACAGGAAAAGGGACCCAGTACTTC. Its protein product is CSARQGTGKGTQYF.

This clonotype was observed once. V is TRBV27 and J is TRBJ2-4; 9 bases match TRBD1. The tail of the sequence fits TRBJ2-7 better, so the J call may be wrong. The CDR3 is made up of 13 amino acids. Germline loops: CDR1 MNHEY, CDR2 SMNVEV (reference sequence). The CDR3, as DNA: TGTGCCAGCGGAGGGACAGGGAGATACGAGCAGTACTTC. Translating gives CASGGTGRYEQYF.

The CDR3 protein is CSVRLTNEKLFF. In nucleotides, the CDR3 is TGCAGCGTCCGGTTGACTAATGAAAAACTGTTTTTT. This chain links TRBV29-1 with TRBJ1-4; D remains unclear. The CDR3 runs 12 residues. Germline V CDR1 and CDR2: SQVTM, ANQGSEA. The V end was cut by 6 bases, the J end by 2 bases, with 7 bases between.

This clonotype has a single count. The chain carries TRBV20-1 and TRBJ2-7; 11 bases agree with TRBD1. CDR1 is DFQATT and CDR2 is SNEGSKA in the germline V gene (reference sequence). Unmatched junction bases numbered 9, after V lost 8 bases and J lost 6 bases. The CDR3 runs 13 residues. CDR3 DNA sequence: TGCAGTTCTACTGGACAGGGGGCAAGCGAGCAGTACTTC. Amino acids: CSSTGQGASEQYF.

The CDR3 sequence: CASSLRVSKNIQYF. The CDR3 nucleotides are TGTGCCAGCAGCTTAAGAGTGTCCAAAAACATTCAGTACTTC. The chain links TRBV7-8 to TRBJ2-4; D not certain. Germline V CDR1 and CDR2: SGHVS, FQNEAQ. V gave up 2 bases and J gave up 2 bases, with 7 bases separating them. The CDR3 totals 14 residues.

The CDR3 nucleotides are TGTGCCAGCAGCGCCGTGGGAGCGAACTCCCATGAGCAGTTCTTC. Translated: CASSAVGANSHEQFF. The chain joins TRBV9 to TRBJ2-1; a weak D match, TRBD2 (5 bases). V gave up 3 bases and J gave up 8 bases, with 18 bases separating them. CDR1 and CDR2 from the germline V gene are SGDLS and YYNGEE. There are 15 residues in the CDR3.

This clonotype was seen just once. The CDR3 here is CSARDLLAGGGLHNEQFF. CDR3 DNA sequence: TGCAGTGCTAGAGATCTACTAGCGGGGGGCGGCCTACACAATGAGCAGTTCTTC. The V call is TRBV20-1, the J call TRBJ2-1; 12 nucleotides match TRBD2. The CDR3 extends over 18 amino acids. CDR1 is DFQATT and CDR2 is SNEGSKA in the germline V gene (reference sequence). J gave up 5 bases and V 0 bases, and 11 bases lay outside the gene matches.

The chain couples TRBV4-2 to TRBJ2-7; TRBD1 agrees at 11 bases. This CDR3 spans 18 amino acids. The ends lost 6 bases at V and 5 bases at J; junction bases unmatched: 18. Germline V gives CDR1 LGHNA, CDR2 YNFKEQ. The CDR3 here is CASRTGTGGPSGIDEQYF. The CDR3 DNA is TGTGCCAGCAGGACTGGGACAGGGGGTCCCTCAGGGATCGACGAGCAGTACTTC.

This clonotype appeared a single time. The chain has TRBV2 and TRBJ2-1; D is unclear. The ends were cut back, 6 bases at V and 5 bases at J, with 11 bases in the middle. Germline V lookup: CDR1 SNHLY, CDR2 FYNNEI. The CDR3 consists of 13 residues. Here the CDR3 reads CASRLGPNNEQFF. The CDR3 nucleotides read TGTGCCAGCAGGCTGGGTCCAAACAATGAGCAGTTCTTC.

This clonotype was seen just once. The rearrangement uses TRBV7-3 and TRBJ2-5; possible D gene TRBD1, 5 bases. The end of the DNA fits TRBJ2-7 better, so the J call may be wrong. There are 12 residues in the CDR3. Germline CDR1 reads SGHTA; CDR2 reads FQGTGA. CDR3 nucleotide sequence: TGTGCCAGCGGGCAGGGTTTTCACGAGCAGTACTTC. Translated: CASGQGFHEQYF.

The V call is TRBV12-3 or TRBV12-4, the J call TRBJ1-5, with a possible D match to TRBD1 (5 bases). Trimming removed 6 bases at V and 2 bases at J, with 14 bases between. The CDR3 runs 15 residues. The CDR3, as DNA: TGTGCCAGCAGAAAGGGGCTTTTGGGCAATCAGCCCCAGCATTTT. Protein sequence: CASRKGLLGNQPQHF.

The V call is TRBV7-9, the J call TRBJ1-2; 8 bases are a match to TRBD1. The CDR3 loop spans 16 amino acids. Germline values: CDR1 SEHNR, CDR2 FQNEAQ (reference sequence). V lost 5 bases and J lost 6; bases outside the gene matches: 14. The CDR3 DNA reads TGTGCCAGCAGCCCCCGGGTCGGCAGGGGGCTAAATGGCTACACCTTC. It is translated as CASSPRVGRGLNGYTF.

This clonotype has a handful of counts. V usage is TRBV4-1 and J usage is TRBJ2-5; no definite D call. Per germline, CDR1 MGHRA and CDR2 YSYEKL. The CDR3 has 14 amino acids. Trimming pared 1 base from V and 9 bases from J, leaving 15 bases between. For the CDR3, the DNA is TGCGCCAGCAGCCAAGGGTCGGACCCCGTGGCCCAGTACTTC. Its translation: CASSQGSDPVAQYF.

The gene calls are TRBV20-1 and TRBJ1-1, with unresolved D. The V end was cut by 6 bases, the J end by 0 bases, with 8 bases between. The CDR3 totals 12 residues. Germline V gene sequence: CDR1 DFQATT, CDR2 SNEGSKA (reference sequence). The CDR3 nucleotides read TGCAGTGCGATAGATATGAACACTGAAGCTTTCTTT. Its protein product is CSAIDMNTEAFF.